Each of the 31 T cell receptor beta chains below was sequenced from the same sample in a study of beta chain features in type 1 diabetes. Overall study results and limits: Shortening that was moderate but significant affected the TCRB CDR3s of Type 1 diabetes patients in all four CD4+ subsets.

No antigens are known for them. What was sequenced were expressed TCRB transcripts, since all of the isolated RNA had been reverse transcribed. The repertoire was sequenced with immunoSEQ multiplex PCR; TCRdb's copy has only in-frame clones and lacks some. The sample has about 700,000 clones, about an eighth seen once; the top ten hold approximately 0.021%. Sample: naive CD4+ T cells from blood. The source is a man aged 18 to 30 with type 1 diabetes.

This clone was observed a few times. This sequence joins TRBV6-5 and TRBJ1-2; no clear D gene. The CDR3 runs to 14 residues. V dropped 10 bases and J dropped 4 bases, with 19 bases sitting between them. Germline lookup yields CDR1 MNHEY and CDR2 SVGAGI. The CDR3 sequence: CATSDPRDGYGYTF. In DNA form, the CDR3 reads TGTGCCACTTCGGACCCTCGAGACGGCTATGGCTACACCTTC.

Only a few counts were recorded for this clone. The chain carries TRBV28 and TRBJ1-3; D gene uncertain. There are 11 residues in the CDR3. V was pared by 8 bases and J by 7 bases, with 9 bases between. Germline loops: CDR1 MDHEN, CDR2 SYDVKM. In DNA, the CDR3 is TGTGCCAGCCGCGGAGGGAACACCATATATTTT. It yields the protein CASRGGNTIYF.

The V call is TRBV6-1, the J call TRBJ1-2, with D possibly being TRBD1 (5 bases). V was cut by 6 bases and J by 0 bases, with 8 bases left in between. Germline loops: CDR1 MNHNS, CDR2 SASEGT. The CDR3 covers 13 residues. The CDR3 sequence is CASRTDTNYGYTF. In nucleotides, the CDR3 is TGTGCCAGCAGGACAGACACTAACTATGGCTACACCTTC.

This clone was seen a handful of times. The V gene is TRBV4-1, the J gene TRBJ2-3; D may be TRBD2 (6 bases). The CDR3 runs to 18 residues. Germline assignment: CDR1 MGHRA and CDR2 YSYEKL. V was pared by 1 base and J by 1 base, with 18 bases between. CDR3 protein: CASSQAPLVSGRTDTQYF. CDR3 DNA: TGCGCCAGCAGCCAAGCGCCCTTGGTTAGCGGACGCACAGATACGCAGTATTTT.

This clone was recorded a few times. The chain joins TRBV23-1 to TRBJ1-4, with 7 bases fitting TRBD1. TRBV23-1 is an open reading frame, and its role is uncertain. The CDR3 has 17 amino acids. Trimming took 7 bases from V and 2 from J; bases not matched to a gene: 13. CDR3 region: CASTDRETGSTNEKLFF. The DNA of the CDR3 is TGCGCCAGCACTGACAGGGAAACCGGGTCGACTAATGAAAAACTGTTTTTT.

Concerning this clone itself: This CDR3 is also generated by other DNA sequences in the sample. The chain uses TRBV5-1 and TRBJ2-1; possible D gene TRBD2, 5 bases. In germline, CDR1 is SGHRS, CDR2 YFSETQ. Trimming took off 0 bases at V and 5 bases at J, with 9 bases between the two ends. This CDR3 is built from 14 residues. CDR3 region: CASSLDGGNNEQFF. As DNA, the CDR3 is TGCGCCAGCAGCTTGGATGGAGGAAACAATGAGCAGTTCTTC.

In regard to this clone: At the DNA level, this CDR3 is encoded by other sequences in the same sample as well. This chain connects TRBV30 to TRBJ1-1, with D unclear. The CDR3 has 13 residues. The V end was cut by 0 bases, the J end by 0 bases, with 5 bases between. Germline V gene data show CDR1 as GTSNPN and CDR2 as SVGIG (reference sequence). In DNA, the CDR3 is TGTGCCTGGAGTGTAGCAGTGAACACTGAAGCTTTCTTT. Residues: CAWSVAVNTEAFF. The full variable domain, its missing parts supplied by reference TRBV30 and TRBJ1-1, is SQTIHQWPATLVQPVGSPLSLECTVEGTSNPNLYWYRQAAGRGLQLLFYSVGIGQISSEVPQNLSASRPQDRQFILSSKKLLLSDSGFYLCAWSVAVNTEAFFGQGTRLTVV.

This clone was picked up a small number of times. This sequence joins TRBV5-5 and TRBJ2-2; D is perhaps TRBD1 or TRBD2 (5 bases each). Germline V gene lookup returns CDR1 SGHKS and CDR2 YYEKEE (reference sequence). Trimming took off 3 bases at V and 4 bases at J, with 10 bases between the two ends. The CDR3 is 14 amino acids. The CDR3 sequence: CASSSRDGTGELFF. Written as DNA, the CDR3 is TGTGCCAGCAGCTCCCGGGACGGCACCGGGGAGCTGTTTTTT.

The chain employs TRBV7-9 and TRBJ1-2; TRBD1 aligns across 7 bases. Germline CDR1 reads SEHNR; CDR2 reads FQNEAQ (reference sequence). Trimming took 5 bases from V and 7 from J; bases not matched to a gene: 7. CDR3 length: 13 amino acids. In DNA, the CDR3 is TGTGCCAGCAGCCTAGGACAGGCGTCTGGCTACACCTTC. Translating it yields CASSLGQASGYTF.

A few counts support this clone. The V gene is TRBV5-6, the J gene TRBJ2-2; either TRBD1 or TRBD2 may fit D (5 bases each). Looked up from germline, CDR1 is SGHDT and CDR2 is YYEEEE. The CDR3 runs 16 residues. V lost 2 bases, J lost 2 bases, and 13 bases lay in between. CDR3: CASSFGDRFNTGELFF. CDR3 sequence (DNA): TGTGCCAGCAGCTTCGGGGACCGGTTTAACACCGGGGAGCTGTTTTTT.

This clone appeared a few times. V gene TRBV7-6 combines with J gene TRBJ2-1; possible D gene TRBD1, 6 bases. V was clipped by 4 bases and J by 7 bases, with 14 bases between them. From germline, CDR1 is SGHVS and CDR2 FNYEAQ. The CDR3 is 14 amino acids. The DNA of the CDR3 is TGTGCCAGCAGCTATAATGACAGGCCGAATGAGCAGTTCTTC. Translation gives CASSYNDRPNEQFF. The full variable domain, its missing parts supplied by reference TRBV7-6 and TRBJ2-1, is GAGVSQSPRYKVTKRGQDVALRCDPISGHVSLYWYRQALGQGPEFLTYFNYEAQQDKSGLPNDRFSAERPEGSISTLTIQRTEQRDSAMYRCASSYNDRPNEQFFGPGTRLTVL.

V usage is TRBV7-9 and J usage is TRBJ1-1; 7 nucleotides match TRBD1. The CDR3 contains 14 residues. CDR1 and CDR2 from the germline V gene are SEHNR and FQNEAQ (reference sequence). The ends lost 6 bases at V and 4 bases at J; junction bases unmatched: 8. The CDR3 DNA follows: TGTGCCAGCAGTCAAACAGGGGAGAGCACTGAAGCTTTCTTT. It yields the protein CASSQTGESTEAFF.

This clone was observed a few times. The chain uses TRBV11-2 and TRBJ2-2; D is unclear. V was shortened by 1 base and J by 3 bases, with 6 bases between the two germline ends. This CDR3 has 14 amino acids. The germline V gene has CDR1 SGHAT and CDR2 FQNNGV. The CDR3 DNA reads TGTGCCAGCAGCTTAGGATCATACACCGGGGAGCTGTTTTTT. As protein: CASSLGSYTGELFF.

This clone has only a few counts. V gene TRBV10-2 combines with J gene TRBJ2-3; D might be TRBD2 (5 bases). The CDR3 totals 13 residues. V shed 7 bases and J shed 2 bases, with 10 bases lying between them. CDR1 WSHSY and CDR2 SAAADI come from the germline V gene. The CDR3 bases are TGCGCCAGCACGAGCGGAACCACAGATACGCAGTATTTT. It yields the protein CASTSGTTDTQYF.

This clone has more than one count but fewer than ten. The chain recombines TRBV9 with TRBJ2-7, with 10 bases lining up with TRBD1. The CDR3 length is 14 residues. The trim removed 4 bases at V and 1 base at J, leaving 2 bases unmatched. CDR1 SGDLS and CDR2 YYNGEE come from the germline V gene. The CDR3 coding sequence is TGTGCCAGCAGCCGGGACAGGGGATCCTACGAGCAGTACTTC. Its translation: CASSRDRGSYEQYF.

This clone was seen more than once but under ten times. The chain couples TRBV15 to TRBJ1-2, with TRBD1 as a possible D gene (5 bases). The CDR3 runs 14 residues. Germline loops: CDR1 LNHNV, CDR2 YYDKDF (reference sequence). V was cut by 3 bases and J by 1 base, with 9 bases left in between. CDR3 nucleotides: TGTGCCACCAGCAGCCGGGGGGGTAACTATGGCTACACCTTC. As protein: CATSSRGGNYGYTF.

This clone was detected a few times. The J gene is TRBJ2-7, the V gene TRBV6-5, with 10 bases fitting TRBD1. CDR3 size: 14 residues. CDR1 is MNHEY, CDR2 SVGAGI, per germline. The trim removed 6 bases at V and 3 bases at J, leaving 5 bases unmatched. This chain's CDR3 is CASRPGQGIYEQYF. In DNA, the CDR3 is TGTGCCAGCAGACCGGGACAGGGGATCTACGAGCAGTACTTC.

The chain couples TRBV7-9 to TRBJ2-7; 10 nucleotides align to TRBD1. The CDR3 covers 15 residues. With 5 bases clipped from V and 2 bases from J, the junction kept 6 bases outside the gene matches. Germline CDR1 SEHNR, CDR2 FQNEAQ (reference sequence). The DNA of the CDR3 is TGTGCCAGCAGCCTATCCGGGACAGGGGCCTACGAGCAGTACTTC. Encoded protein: CASSLSGTGAYEQYF.

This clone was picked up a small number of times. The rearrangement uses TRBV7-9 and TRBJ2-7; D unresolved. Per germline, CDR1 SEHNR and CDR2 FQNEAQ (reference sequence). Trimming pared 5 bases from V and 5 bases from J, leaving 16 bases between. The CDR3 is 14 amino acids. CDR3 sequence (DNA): TGTGCCAGCAGCGTAACAAACACCGACCACGAGCAGTACTTC. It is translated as CASSVTNTDHEQYF.

The CDR3 sequence is CASSQEGPNYGYTF. DNA of the CDR3: TGCGCCAGCAGCCAGGAGGGCCCGAACTATGGCTACACCTTC. The chain has TRBV5-1 and TRBJ1-2, with D unclear. The germline gives CDR1 SGHRS, CDR2 YFSETQ. Between the trimmed V and J ends, which lost 4 bases and 2 bases, there was a span of 12 bases. This CDR3 is 14 amino acids long.

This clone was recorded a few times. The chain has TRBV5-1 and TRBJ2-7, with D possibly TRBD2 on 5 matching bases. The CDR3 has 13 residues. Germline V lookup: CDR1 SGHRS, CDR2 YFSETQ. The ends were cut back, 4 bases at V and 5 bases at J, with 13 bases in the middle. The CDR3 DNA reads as TGCGCCAGCAGCAAGGTTACCGGGGACGAGCAGTACTTC. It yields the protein CASSKVTGDEQYF. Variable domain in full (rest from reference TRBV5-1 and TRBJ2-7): KAGVTQTPRYLIKTRGQQVTLSCSPISGHRSVSWYQQTPGQGLQFLFEYFSETQRNKGNFPGRFSGRQFSNSRSEMNVSTLELGDSALYLCASSKVTGDEQYFGPGTRLTVT.

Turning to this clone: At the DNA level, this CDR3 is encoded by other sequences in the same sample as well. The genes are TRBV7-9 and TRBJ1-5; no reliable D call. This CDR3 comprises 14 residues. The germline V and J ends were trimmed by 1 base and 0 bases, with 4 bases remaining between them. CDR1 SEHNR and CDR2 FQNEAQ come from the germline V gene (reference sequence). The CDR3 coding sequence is TGTGCCAGCAGCTTAGACAGTAGCAATCAGCCCCAGCATTTT. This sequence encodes CASSLDSSNQPQHF.

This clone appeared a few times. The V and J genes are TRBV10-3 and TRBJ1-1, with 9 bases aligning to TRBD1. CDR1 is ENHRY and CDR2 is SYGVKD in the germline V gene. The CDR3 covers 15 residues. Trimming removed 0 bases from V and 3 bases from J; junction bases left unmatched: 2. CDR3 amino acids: CAISESRTGDTEAFF. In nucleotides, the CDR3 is TGTGCCATCAGTGAGTCCCGGACAGGGGACACTGAAGCTTTCTTT.

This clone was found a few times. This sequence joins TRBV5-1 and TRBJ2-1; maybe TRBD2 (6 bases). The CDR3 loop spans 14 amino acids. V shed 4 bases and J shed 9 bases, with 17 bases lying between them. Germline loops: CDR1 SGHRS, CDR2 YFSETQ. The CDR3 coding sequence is TGCGCCAGCAGCCCTCCGGGAGACCCTACTGAGCAGTTCTTC. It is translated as CASSPPGDPTEQFF.

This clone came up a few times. Here the CDR3 DNA reads TGTGCCAGCAGTGAACCGGGACAGGGGGCAGGAACAACGCAGTATTTT. This gives the protein CASSEPGQGAGTTQYF. The chain employs TRBV6-1 and TRBJ2-3, with 12 bases fitting TRBD1. The CDR3 length is 16 residues. In germline, CDR1 is MNHNS, CDR2 SASEGT. After removal of 2 bases from V and 9 bases from J, the junction contained 9 bases not matched to a gene.

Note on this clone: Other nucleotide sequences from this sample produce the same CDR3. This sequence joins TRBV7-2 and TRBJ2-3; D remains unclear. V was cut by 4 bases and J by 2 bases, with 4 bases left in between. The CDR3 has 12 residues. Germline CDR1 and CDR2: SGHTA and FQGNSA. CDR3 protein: CASSSYTDTQYF. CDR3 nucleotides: TGTGCCAGCAGCTCTTACACAGATACGCAGTATTTT.

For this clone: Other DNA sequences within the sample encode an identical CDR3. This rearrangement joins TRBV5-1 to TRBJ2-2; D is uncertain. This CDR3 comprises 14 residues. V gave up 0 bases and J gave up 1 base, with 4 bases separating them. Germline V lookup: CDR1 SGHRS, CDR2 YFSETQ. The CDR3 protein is CASSLDGNTGELFF. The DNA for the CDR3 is TGCGCCAGCAGCTTGGACGGGAACACCGGGGAGCTGTTTTTT.

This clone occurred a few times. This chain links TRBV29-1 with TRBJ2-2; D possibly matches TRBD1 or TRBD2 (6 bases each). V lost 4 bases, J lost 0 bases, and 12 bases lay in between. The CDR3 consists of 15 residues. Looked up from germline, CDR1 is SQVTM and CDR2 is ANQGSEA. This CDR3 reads CSVGFGGSNTGELFF. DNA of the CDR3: TGCAGCGTTGGGTTCGGGGGCTCGAACACCGGGGAGCTGTTTTTT.

CDR3 in amino acids: CASSLAAGVYGYTF. The CDR3 nucleotides are TGTGCCAGCAGCTTAGCCGCAGGGGTCTATGGCTACACCTTC. The chain carries TRBV13 and TRBJ1-2, with D possibly matching TRBD1 (6 bases). CDR1 PRHDT and CDR2 FYEKMQ come from the germline V gene (reference sequence). CDR3 length: 14 residues. Trimming pared 1 base from V and 4 bases from J, leaving 10 bases between.

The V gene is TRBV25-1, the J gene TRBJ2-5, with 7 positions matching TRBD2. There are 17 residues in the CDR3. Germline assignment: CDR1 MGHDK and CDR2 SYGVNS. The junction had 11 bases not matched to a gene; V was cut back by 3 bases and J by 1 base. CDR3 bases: TGTGCCAGCAGTGAGCCACGGGGGGACCCTATCCAAGAGACCCAGTACTTC. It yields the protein CASSEPRGDPIQETQYF.

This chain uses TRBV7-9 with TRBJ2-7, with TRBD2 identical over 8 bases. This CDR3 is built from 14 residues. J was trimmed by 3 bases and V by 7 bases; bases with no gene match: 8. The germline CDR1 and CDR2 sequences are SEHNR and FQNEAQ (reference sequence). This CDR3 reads CASNSVGTSYEQYF. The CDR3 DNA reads TGTGCCAGCAACTCCGTAGGGACTAGCTACGAGCAGTACTTC.